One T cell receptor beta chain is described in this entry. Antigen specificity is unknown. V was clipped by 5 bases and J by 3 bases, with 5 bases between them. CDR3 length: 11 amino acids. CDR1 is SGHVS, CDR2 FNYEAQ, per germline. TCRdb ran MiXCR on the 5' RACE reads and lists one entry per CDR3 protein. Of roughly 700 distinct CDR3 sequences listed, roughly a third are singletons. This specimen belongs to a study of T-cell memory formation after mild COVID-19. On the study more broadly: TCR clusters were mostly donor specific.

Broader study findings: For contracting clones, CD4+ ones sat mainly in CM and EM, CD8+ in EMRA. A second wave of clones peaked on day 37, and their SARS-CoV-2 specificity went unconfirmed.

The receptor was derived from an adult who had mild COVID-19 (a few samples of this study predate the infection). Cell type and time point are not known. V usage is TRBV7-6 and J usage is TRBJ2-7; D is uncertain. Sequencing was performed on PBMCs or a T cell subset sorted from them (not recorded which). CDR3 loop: CASSPGYEQYF. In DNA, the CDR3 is TGTGCCAGCAGCCCCGGCTACGAGCAGTACTTC.